Each of the 30 T cell receptor beta chains below was sequenced from the same sample in a study of blood T cell repertoires in COVID-19. The protocol was immunoSEQ multiplex PCR, while the TCRdb copy is restricted to in-frame clones and leaves out a portion. The table shows about 250,000 clones, with 83% occurring only once. The specimen was PBMCs or T cells enriched from blood (not recorded which). These receptor sequences come from a woman aged 40-49 years who had been exposed to COVID-19.

The chain links TRBV5-6 to TRBJ1-1; D gene uncertain. Per the germline V gene, CDR1 is SGHDT and CDR2 is YYEEEE. Trimming pared 0 bases from V and 3 bases from J, leaving 12 bases between. The CDR3 has 15 amino acids. The CDR3: CASSLARRLYTEAFF. The CDR3 bases are TGTGCCAGCAGCTTGGCCCGGCGGCTATACACTGAAGCTTTCTTT.

The chain carries TRBV19 and TRBJ1-3, with TRBD1 identical over 7 bases. The germline CDR1 and CDR2 sequences are LNHDA and SQIVND (reference sequence). Unmatched junction bases numbered 8, after V lost 7 bases and J lost 2 bases. CDR3 size: 15 residues. CDR3 region: CASTPRQGPGNTIYF. The CDR3 nucleotides are TGTGCCAGTACGCCACGACAGGGCCCTGGAAACACCATATATTTT.

The chain recombines TRBV25-1 with TRBJ2-7; D perhaps matches TRBD1 (6 bases). The CDR3 loop spans 15 amino acids. Germline V gene sequence: CDR1 MGHDK, CDR2 SYGVNS. Trimming left V 2 bases short and J 5 bases short, with 16 bases between. The DNA of the CDR3 is TGTGCCAGCAGTGAAAAATCGAGGGGGTCAAACGAGCAGTACTTC. The encoded protein is CASSEKSRGSNEQYF.

The chain joins TRBV7-2 to TRBJ1-1; D call uncertain. Trimming shortened V by 4 bases and J by 1 base, and 13 bases separated the two germline ends. CDR1 and CDR2 from the germline V gene are SGHTA and FQGNSA. The CDR3 extends over 15 amino acids. CDR3: CASSSRIAGNTEAFF. The CDR3 DNA is TGTGCCAGCAGCTCCCGGATAGCTGGGAACACTGAAGCTTTCTTT. The variable domain in full, with the rest retrieved from reference TRBV7-2 and TRBJ1-1, is GAGVSQSPSNKVTEKGKDVELRCDPISGHTALYWYRQSLGQGLEFLIYFQGNSAPDKSGLPSDRFSAERTGGSVSTLTIQRTQQEDSAVYLCASSSRIAGNTEAFFGQGTRLTVV.

The rearrangement joins TRBV19 to TRBJ2-2; TRBD2 might be the D (6 bases). This CDR3 comprises 13 residues. The germline V gene encodes CDR1 LNHDA and CDR2 SQIVND (reference sequence). The V end lost 6 bases, the J end lost 7 bases, and 12 bases lay between the germline ends. The CDR3, as DNA: TGTGCCAGTAGACGTCTAGCGAACGGGGAGCTGTTTTTT. The encoded protein is CASRRLANGELFF.

This sequence joins TRBV18 and TRBJ1-3, with D unresolved. Trimming took 3 bases from V and 4 from J, leaving 16 bases between them. This CDR3 comprises 16 residues. The V gene's germline CDR1 is KGHSH and CDR2 LQKENI. CDR3 bases: TGTGCCAGCTCACCCTTTGGGGAGGCGATAGGAAACACCATATATTTT. Its translation is CASSPFGEAIGNTIYF.

This rearrangement joins TRBV7-2 to TRBJ2-7; the match to TRBD1 covers 10 bases. This CDR3 region has 16 residues. The germline gives CDR1 SGHTA, CDR2 FQGNSA. V trimming: 0 bases; J trimming: 4 bases; junction bases outside the gene matches: 6. DNA of the CDR3: TGTGCCAGCAGCTTAGCTGGGGGGGACAGGGGATACGAGCAGTACTTC. The encoded protein is CASSLAGGDRGYEQYF.

This clone was detected only once. The chain employs TRBV5-5 and TRBJ1-1; possibly TRBD1 for D (5 bases). CDR1 is SGHKS, CDR2 YYEKEE, per germline (reference sequence). V lost 5 bases and J 8 bases, leaving 16 bases between the germline ends. This CDR3 is 13 amino acids long. CDR3 DNA: TGTGCCAGCAGGTTCGCGGGGGATCGAGAAGCTTTCTTT. Its translation: CASRFAGDREAFF.

The chain recombines TRBV5-5 with TRBJ1-1; D gene uncertain. The CDR3 loop spans 13 amino acids. V gave up 0 bases and J gave up 6 bases, with 9 bases separating them. CDR1 SGHKS and CDR2 YYEKEE come from the germline V gene (reference sequence). In DNA form, the CDR3 reads TGTGCCAGCAGCTTGGCGGGGATCGCTGAAGCTTTCTTT. Its protein is CASSLAGIAEAFF.

The chain carries TRBV19 and TRBJ1-6; 9 nucleotides align to TRBD1. Unmatched junction bases numbered 12, after V lost 11 bases and J lost 7 bases. The germline V gene has CDR1 LNHDA and CDR2 SQIVND (reference sequence). This CDR3 contains 15 residues. This CDR3 is CARHTGQGKNSPLHF. The DNA for the CDR3 is TGTGCCCGCCACACCGGACAGGGGAAGAATTCACCCCTCCACTTT.

The chain is built from TRBV2 and TRBJ1-5; 7 bases fit TRBD1. V lost 4 bases, J lost 6 bases, and 12 bases stayed unmatched. CDR3 length: 16 amino acids. Germline V gene lookup returns CDR1 SNHLY and CDR2 FYNNEI. CDR3 sequence: CASSVENRGYSQPQHF. The CDR3, as DNA: TGTGCCAGCAGTGTGGAAAACAGGGGATATTCTCAGCCCCAGCATTTT.

V and J are TRBV15 and TRBJ1-3, with TRBD1 identical over 7 bases. Looked up from germline, CDR1 is LNHNV and CDR2 is YYDKDF (reference sequence). The CDR3 is made up of 16 amino acids. The V gene end was trimmed by 1 base and the J gene end by 1 base; junction bases not matched to a gene: 4. The CDR3 bases are TGTGCCACCAGCAGAGGACAGGGTGAATCTGGAAACACCATATATTTT. Encoded protein: CATSRGQGESGNTIYF.

This clone has a single count. This rearrangement joins TRBV6-5 to TRBJ2-2; 9 bases agree with TRBD1. Germline CDR1 reads MNHEY; CDR2 reads SVGAGI. Germline trimming cut 6 bases from V and 7 bases from J; bases unmatched to any gene: 9. The CDR3 has 15 residues. The CDR3 spells CASRTGQGGNGELFF. CDR3 nucleotides: TGTGCCAGCAGGACGGGACAGGGTGGTAACGGGGAGCTGTTTTTT.

This chain connects TRBV19 to TRBJ1-1; D uncertain. The V gene lost 3 bases and the J gene lost 1 base, with 9 bases spanning the gap. The CDR3 spans 14 residues. Germline CDR1 is LNHDA and CDR2 is SQIVND (reference sequence). Here the CDR3 reads CASSISRANTEAFF. The CDR3 DNA reads TGTGCCAGTAGTATTTCCCGCGCGAACACTGAAGCTTTCTTT.

The chain carries TRBV3-1 (or the pseudogene TRBV3-2) and TRBJ1-2; 7 nucleotides line up with TRBD1. V lost 4 bases and J lost 4; bases outside the gene matches: 9. The germline gives CDR1 LGHDT, CDR2 YNNKEL (reference sequence). The CDR3 consists of 15 residues. As DNA, the CDR3 is TGTGCCAGCAGCCCCCGAAACGGGGACAGCTATGGCTACACCTTC. This translates into CASSPRNGDSYGYTF.

V is TRBV18 and J is TRBJ1-1; D is undetermined. This CDR3 contains 14 residues. Germline lookup yields CDR1 KGHSH and CDR2 LQKENI. The V end was cut by 1 base, the J end by 4 bases, with 10 bases between. The CDR3 region is CASSPRSSVTEAFF. DNA of the CDR3: TGTGCCAGCTCACCACGTTCTAGCGTCACTGAAGCTTTCTTT. Complete variable domain (other parts from reference TRBV18 and TRBJ1-1): NAGVMQNPRHLVRRRGQEARLRCSPMKGHSHVYWYRQLPEEGLKFMVYLQKENIIDESGMPKERFSAEFPKEGPSILRIQQVVRGDSAAYFCASSPRSSVTEAFFGQGTRLTVV.

This chain connects TRBV18 to TRBJ1-5; D gene uncertain. CDR3 length: 14 residues. Trimming cost V 4 bases and J 5 bases, with 12 bases left between them. Germline CDR1 KGHSH, CDR2 LQKENI. CDR3 nucleotides: TGTGCCAGCTCACGGGAGGGAAGGGATCAGCCCCAGCATTTT. It is translated as CASSREGRDQPQHF.

This chain uses TRBV29-1 with TRBJ1-1; the D gene is possibly TRBD1 (5 bases). The germline V gene has CDR1 SQVTM and CDR2 ANQGSEA. V shed 1 base and J shed 7 bases, with 10 bases lying between them. The CDR3 runs 12 residues. CDR3 in amino acids: CSVEAGGIEAFF. DNA of the CDR3: TGCAGCGTTGAAGCGGGGGGGATTGAAGCTTTCTTT.

The chain carries TRBV29-1 and TRBJ1-1; TRBD1 aligns across 11 bases. Per germline, CDR1 SQVTM and CDR2 ANQGSEA. The ends lost 7 bases at V and 5 bases at J; junction bases unmatched: 6. This CDR3 contains 13 residues. The CDR3 DNA reads as TGCAGCGCCGACCGGGACAGGGGGACTGAAGCTTTCTTT. Protein product: CSADRDRGTEAFF.

V gene TRBV19 combines with J gene TRBJ2-3; possible D gene TRBD1, 5 bases. V was trimmed by 6 bases and J by 0 bases, leaving 16 bases between them. The germline gives CDR1 LNHDA, CDR2 SQIVND (reference sequence). CDR3 length: 16 residues. The CDR3 DNA reads TGTGCCAGTAGGAAGCAGGCAGGGTTTAGCACAGATACGCAGTATTTT. Translation gives CASRKQAGFSTDTQYF.

The chain joins TRBV9 to TRBJ1-2; D is unclear. The CDR3 loop spans 14 amino acids. The V end lost 4 bases, the J end lost 4 bases, and 14 bases lay between the germline ends. Germline CDR1 and CDR2: SGDLS and YYNGEE. CDR3 residues: CASSPEGSVYGYTF. As DNA, the CDR3 is TGTGCCAGCAGCCCCGAGGGCTCCGTCTATGGCTACACCTTC.

This clone was detected only a few times. The gene calls are TRBV5-1 and TRBJ1-3, with 9 bases lining up with TRBD1. CDR3 length: 13 residues. V lost 3 bases to trimming and J lost 8 bases; unmatched junction nucleotides: 3. Per germline, CDR1 SGHRS and CDR2 YFSETQ. CDR3 in DNA: TGCGCCAGCAGCTGGACAGGGGTAGACACCATATATTTT. It encodes CASSWTGVDTIYF.

The rearrangement joins TRBV7-6 to TRBJ2-5, with 8 positions matching TRBD2. Germline lookup yields CDR1 SGHVS and CDR2 FNYEAQ. V dropped 8 bases and J dropped 4; count of bases not matched to a gene: 3. This CDR3 is 12 amino acids long. The CDR3: CASSGGGETQYF. CDR3 in DNA: TGTGCCAGCTCGGGAGGGGGAGAGACCCAGTACTTC.

The CDR3 loop is CASSPDRVNTEAFF. The CDR3 DNA follows: TGTGCCAGCTCCCCGGACAGGGTGAACACTGAAGCTTTCTTT. The chain recombines TRBV18 with TRBJ1-1; 8 positions agree with TRBD1. The CDR3 totals 14 residues. CDR1 is KGHSH, CDR2 LQKENI, per germline. Unmatched junction bases numbered 3, after V lost 6 bases and J lost 0 bases.

This chain joins TRBV25-1 and TRBJ2-1; no firm D call. The length of the CDR3 is 14 residues. Germline values: CDR1 MGHDK, CDR2 SYGVNS. V was clipped by 3 bases and J by 12 bases, with 18 bases between them. CDR3 coding DNA: TGTGCCAGCAGTGAGTCTTTAGTGAAGTCCACGCAGTTCTTC. The encoded protein is CASSESLVKSTQFF.

The chain has TRBV9 and TRBJ2-1; 7 bases match TRBD2. The CDR3 contains 15 residues. Germline V gives CDR1 SGDLS, CDR2 YYNGEE. Germline trimming cut 5 bases from V and 3 bases from J; bases unmatched to any gene: 8. CDR3 sequence: CASSETSVNYNEQFF. The CDR3 DNA sequence: TGTGCCAGCAGTGAAACTAGCGTAAACTACAATGAGCAGTTCTTC.

V and J are TRBV15 and TRBJ1-2; possibly TRBD1 for D (5 bases). The germline CDR1 and CDR2 sequences are LNHNV and YYDKDF (reference sequence). V gave up 1 base and J gave up 4 bases, with 10 bases separating them. This CDR3 is built from 14 residues. The CDR3 DNA is TGTGCCACCAGCAGAGTCCAGGGTGGCTATGGCTACACCTTC. It codes for CATSRVQGGYGYTF.

A word on this clone: The sample has other DNA sequences that encode this CDR3 too. The V gene is TRBV9, the J gene TRBJ2-5; D remains ambiguous. This CDR3 region has 13 residues. Trimming pared 0 bases from V and 2 bases from J, leaving 5 bases between. Germline assignment: CDR1 SGDLS and CDR2 YYNGEE. In nucleotides, the CDR3 is TGTGCCAGCAGCGTAGGAGGTCAAGAGACCCAGTACTTC. It yields the protein CASSVGGQETQYF.

The chain combines TRBV19 with TRBJ1-2; 8 bases are shared with TRBD1. Germline assignment: CDR1 LNHDA and CDR2 SQIVND (reference sequence). The V gene end was trimmed by 5 bases and the J gene end by 3 bases; junction bases not matched to a gene: 5. CDR3 length: 14 amino acids. The CDR3 nucleotides are TGTGCCAGTAGTCTGGACAGGGATTACTATGGCTACACCTTC. Protein product: CASSLDRDYYGYTF.

J is TRBJ2-1 and V is TRBV4-1; 11 bases map to TRBD2. Germline-derived CDR1 and CDR2 are MGHRA and YSYEKL. The CDR3 runs 20 residues. V shed 0 bases and J 0 bases; nucleotides not matched to a gene: 10. In nucleotides, the CDR3 is TGCGCCAGCAGCCAAGAAATCTGGCTAGCGGGGGGATTCTCCTACAATGAGCAGTTCTTC. Its protein is CASSQEIWLAGGFSYNEQFF.